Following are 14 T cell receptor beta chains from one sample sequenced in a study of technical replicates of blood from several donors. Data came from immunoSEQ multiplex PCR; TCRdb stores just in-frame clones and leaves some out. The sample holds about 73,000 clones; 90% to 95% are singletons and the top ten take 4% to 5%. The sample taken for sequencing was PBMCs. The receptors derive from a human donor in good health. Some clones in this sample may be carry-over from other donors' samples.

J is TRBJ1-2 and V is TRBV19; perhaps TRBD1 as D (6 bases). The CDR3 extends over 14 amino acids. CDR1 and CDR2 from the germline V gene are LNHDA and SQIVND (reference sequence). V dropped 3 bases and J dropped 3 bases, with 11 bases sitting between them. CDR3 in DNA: TGTGCCAGTAGTATGACAGGCGGGTACTATGGCTACACCTTC. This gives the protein CASSMTGGYYGYTF.

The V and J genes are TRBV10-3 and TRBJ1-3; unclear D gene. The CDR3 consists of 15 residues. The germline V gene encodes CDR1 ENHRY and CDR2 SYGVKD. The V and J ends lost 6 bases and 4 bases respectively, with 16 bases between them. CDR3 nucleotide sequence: TGTGCCATCAGCCCGGAGGACTTTGTCGGAAACACCATATATTTT. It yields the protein CAISPEDFVGNTIYF.

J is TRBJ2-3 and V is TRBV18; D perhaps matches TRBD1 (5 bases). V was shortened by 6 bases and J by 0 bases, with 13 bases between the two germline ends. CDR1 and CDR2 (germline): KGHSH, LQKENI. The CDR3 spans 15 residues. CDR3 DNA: TGTGCCAGCTCCCAGGGTAGTTCAAGCACAGATACGCAGTATTTT. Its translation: CASSQGSSSTDTQYF.

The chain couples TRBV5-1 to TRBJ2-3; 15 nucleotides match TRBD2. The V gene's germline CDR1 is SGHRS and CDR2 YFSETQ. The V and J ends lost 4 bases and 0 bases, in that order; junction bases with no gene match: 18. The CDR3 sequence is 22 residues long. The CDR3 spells CASSRRGSSGLAGGLSTDTQYF. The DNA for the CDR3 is TGCGCCAGCAGCCGACGGGGTTCCTCTGGACTAGCGGGAGGGTTAAGCACAGATACGCAGTATTTT.

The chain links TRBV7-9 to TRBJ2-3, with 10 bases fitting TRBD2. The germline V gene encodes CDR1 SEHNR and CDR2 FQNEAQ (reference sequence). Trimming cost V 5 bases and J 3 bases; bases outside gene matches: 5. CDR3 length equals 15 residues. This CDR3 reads CASSPSGRGTDTQYF. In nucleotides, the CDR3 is TGTGCCAGCAGCCCCAGCGGGAGGGGGACAGATACGCAGTATTTT.

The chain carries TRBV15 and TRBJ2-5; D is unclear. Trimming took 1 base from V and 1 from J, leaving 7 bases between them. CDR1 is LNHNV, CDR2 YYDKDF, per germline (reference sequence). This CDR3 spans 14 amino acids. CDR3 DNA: TGTGCCACCAGCAGAGCAACAGCCCAAGAGACCCAGTACTTC. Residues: CATSRATAQETQYF.

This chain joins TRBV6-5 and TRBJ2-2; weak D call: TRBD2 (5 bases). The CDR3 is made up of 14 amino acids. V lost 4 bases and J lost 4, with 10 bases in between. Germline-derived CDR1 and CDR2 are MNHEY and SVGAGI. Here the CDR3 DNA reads TGTGCCAGCAGTTCCGGAGGTAGCACCGGGGAGCTGTTTTTT. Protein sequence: CASSSGGSTGELFF.

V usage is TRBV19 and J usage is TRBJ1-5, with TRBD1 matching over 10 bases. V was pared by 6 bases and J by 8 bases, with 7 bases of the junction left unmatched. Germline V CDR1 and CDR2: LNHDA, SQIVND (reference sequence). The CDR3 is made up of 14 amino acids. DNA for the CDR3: TGTGCCAGTAGGCTGACAGGGGGCGCGGAGCCCCAGCATTTT. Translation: CASRLTGGAEPQHF.

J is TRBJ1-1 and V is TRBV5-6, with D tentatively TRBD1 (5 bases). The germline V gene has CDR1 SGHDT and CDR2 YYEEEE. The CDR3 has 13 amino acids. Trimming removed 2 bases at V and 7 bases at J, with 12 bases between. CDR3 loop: CASSFPTANEAFF. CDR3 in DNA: TGTGCCAGCAGCTTCCCGACAGCAAATGAAGCTTTCTTT.

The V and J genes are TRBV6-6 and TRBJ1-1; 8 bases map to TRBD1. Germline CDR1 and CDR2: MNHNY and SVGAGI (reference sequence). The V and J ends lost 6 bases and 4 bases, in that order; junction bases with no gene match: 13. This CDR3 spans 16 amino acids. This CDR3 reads CASSKKATGGGTEAFF. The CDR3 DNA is TGTGCCAGCAGCAAGAAGGCTACAGGGGGTGGCACTGAAGCTTTCTTT.

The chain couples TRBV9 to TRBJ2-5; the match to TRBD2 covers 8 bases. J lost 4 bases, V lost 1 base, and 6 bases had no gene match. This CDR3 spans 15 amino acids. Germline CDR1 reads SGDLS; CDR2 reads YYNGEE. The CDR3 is CASSVNGGAGETQYF. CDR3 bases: TGTGCCAGCAGCGTAAACGGGGGGGCGGGAGAGACCCAGTACTTC. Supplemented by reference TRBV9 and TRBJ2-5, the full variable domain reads DSGVTQTPKHLITATGQRVTLRCSPRSGDLSVYWYQQSLDQGLQFLIQYYNGEERAKGNILERFSAQQFPDLHSELNLSSLELGDSALYFCASSVNGGAGETQYFGPGTRLLVL.

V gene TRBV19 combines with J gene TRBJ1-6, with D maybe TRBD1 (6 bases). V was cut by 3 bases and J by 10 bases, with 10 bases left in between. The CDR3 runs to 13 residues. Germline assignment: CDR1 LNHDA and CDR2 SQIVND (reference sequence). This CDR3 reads CASSMGAESPLHF. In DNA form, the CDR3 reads TGTGCCAGTAGTATGGGGGCAGAATCACCCCTCCACTTT.

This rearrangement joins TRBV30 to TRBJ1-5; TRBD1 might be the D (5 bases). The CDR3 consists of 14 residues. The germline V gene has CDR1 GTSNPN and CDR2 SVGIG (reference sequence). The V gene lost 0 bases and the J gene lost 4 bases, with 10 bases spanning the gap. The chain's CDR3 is CAWSVEGANQPQHF. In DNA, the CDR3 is TGTGCCTGGAGTGTTGAAGGGGCGAATCAGCCCCAGCATTTT.

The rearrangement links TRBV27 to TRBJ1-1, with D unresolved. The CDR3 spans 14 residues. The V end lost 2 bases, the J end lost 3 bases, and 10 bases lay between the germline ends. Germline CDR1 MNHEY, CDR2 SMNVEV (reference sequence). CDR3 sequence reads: CASSLLYSHTEAFF. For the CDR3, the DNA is TGTGCCAGCAGTTTACTTTACAGTCACACTGAAGCTTTCTTT.